The source of this T cell receptor (beta chain) is a study of CD8+CD57+ T cells in acquired aplastic anemia. In the study overall: The study obtained an average of about 3.4 ug of DNA from sorted CD4+ and CD8+ cells. Findings of the study overall: Common to patients and controls were twenty-nine CD8+ CDR3 sequences. Any difference that existed in CD8+ Simpson's diversity between patients and controls was not significant.

J lost 4 bases, V lost 1 base, and 7 bases had no gene match. The CDR3 contains 14 residues. Germline-derived CDR1 and CDR2 are GTSNPN and SVGIG (reference sequence). This clonotype was picked up many times. Antigen unknown. According to the study, genomic DNA was the template for TCR beta VDJ and CDR3 profiling. One entry per CDR3 protein results from TCRdb running MiXCR on the reads. In the table there are a few hundred thousand distinct CDR3 sequences, 65% to 80% of which are singletons. J is TRBJ2-7 and V is TRBV30; 7 positions match TRBD1. Sequenced material: sorted CD4+, CD8+, or CD8+CD57+ T cells (not recorded which) from PBMCs. The receptor comes from a human donor in good health, serving as a control. CDR3 protein: CAWSADRVGYEQYF. The CDR3, as DNA: TGTGCCTGGAGTGCAGACAGGGTGGGATACGAGCAGTACTTC. The variable domain in full, completed from reference TRBV30 and TRBJ2-7, reads SQTIHQWPATLVQPVGSPLSLECTVEGTSNPNLYWYRQAAGRGLQLLFYSVGIGQISSEVPQNLSASRPQDRQFILSSKKLLLSDSGFYLCAWSADRVGYEQYFGPGTRLTVT.